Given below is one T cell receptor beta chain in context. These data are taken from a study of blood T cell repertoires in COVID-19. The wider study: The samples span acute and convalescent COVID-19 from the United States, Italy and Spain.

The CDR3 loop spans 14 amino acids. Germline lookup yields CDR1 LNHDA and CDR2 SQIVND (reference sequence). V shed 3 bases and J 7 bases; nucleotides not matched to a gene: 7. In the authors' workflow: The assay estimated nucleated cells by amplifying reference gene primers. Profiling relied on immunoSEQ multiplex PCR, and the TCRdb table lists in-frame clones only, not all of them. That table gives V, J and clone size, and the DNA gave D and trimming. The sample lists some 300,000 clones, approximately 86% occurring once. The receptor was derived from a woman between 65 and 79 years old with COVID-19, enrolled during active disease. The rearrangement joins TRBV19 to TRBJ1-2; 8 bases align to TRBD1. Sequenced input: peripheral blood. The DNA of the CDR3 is TGTGCCAGTAGTATGGCTGGACAGGGTGTTGGCTACACCTTC. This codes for CASSMAGQGVGYTF. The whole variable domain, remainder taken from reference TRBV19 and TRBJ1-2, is DGGITQSPKYLFRKEGQNVTLSCEQNLNHDAMYWYRQDPGQGLRLIYYSQIVNDFQKGDIAEGYSVSREKKESFPLTVTSAQKNPTAFYLCASSMAGQGVGYTFGSGTRLTVV.